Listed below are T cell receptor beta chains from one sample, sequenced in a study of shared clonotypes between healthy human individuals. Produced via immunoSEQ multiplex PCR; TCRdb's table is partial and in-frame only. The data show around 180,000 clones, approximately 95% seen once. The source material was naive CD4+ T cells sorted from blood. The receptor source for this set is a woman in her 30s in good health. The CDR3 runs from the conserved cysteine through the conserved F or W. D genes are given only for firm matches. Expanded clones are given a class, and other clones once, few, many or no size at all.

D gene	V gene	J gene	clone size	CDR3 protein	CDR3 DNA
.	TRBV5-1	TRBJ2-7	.	CASSFVMGYSSYEQYF	TGCGCCAGCAGCTTCGTGATGGGGTACTCCTCCTACGAGCAGTACTTC
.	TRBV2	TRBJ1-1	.	CASVEGRVNTEAFF	TGTGCCAGCGTGGAGGGCCGAGTAAACACTGAAGCTTTCTTT
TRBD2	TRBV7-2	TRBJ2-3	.	CASSDFRLAGTGTDTQYF	TGTGCCAGCAGCGATTTTAGGTTAGCGGGAACCGGCACAGATACGCAGTATTTT
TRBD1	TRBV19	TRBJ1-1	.	CASRRQGGRANTEAFF	TGTGCCAGTAGGAGACAGGGCGGACGCGCGAACACTGAAGCTTTCTTT
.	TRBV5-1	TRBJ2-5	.	CASSYFQETQYF	TGCGCCAGCAGTTACTTTCAAGAGACCCAGTACTTC
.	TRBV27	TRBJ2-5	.	CASSLVGGRVGETQYF	TGTGCCAGCAGTTTAGTCGGGGGGCGCGTGGGAGAGACCCAGTACTTC
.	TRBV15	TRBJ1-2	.	CATSGKTYGYTF	TGTGCCACCAGTGGAAAGACCTATGGCTACACCTTC
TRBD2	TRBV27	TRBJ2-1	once	CASSLSRPQREGHNEQFF	TGTGCCAGCAGTTTATCCCGACCTCAGCGGGAGGGACACAATGAGCAGTTCTTC
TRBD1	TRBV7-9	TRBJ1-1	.	CASSRTGFTEAFF	TGTGCCAGCAGCCGGACAGGGTTCACTGAAGCTTTCTTT
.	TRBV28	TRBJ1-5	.	CASSFPGLSNQPQHF	TGTGCCAGCAGTTTTCCAGGGCTTAGCAATCAGCCCCAGCATTTT
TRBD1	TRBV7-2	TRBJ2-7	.	CASSLAQGARFYEQYF	TGTGCCAGCAGCTTAGCTCAGGGGGCGCGGTTCTACGAGCAGTACTTC
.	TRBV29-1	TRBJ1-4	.	CSVGGGSNEKLFF	TGCAGCGTTGGAGGGGGGAGTAATGAAAAACTGTTTTTT
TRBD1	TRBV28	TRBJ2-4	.	CAIKDRLLAKNIQYF	TGTGCCATCAAGGACAGGCTCCTAGCCAAAAACATTCAGTACTTC
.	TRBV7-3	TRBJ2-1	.	CASRGPEGDEQFF	TGTGCCAGCAGGGGACCAGAGGGCGATGAGCAGTTCTTC
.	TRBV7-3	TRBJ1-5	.	CATTTRRGREPQHF	TGTGCCACGACGACCCGTAGGGGCCGGGAGCCCCAGCATTTT
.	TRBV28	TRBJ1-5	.	CASTWTQDQPQHF	TGTGCCAGCACCTGGACCCAAGATCAGCCCCAGCATTTT
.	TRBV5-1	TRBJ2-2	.	CASSLDPSNTGELFF	TGCGCCAGCAGCTTAGACCCCTCGAACACCGGGGAGCTGTTTTTT
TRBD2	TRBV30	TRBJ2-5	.	CAWSEGLAGVETQYF	TGTGCCTGGAGTGAGGGACTAGCGGGAGTTGAGACCCAGTACTTC
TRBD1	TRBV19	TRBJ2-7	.	CASSKGTGVNSYEQYF	TGTGCCAGTAGTAAGGGGACAGGGGTTAACTCCTACGAGCAGTACTTC
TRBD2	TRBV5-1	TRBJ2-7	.	CASSLSGTSYEQYF	TGCGCCAGCAGCTTGAGCGGGACTTCCTACGAGCAGTACTTC
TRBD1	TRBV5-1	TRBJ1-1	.	CASSGGTGNTEAFF	TGCGCCAGCAGCGGGGGGACAGGGAATACTGAAGCTTTCTTT
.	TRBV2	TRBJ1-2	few	CASSEGRGLSYGYTF	TGTGCCAGCAGTGAGGGTAGGGGATTGAGCTATGGCTACACCTTC
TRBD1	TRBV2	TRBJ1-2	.	CASSVEQGANYGYTF	TGTGCCAGCAGTGTGGAGCAGGGGGCGAACTATGGCTACACCTTC
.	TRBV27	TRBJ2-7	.	CASSSDLDYPREQYF	TGTGCCAGCAGTTCTGATCTGGACTATCCTCGCGAGCAGTACTTC
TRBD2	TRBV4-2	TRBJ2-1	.	CASRLIAGAGDEQFF	TGTGCCAGCAGGCTAATAGCGGGGGCCGGGGATGAGCAGTTCTTC
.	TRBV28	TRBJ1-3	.	CASSSHGGGEGTIYF	TGTGCCAGCAGTTCCCACGGGGGTGGAGAGGGCACCATATATTTT
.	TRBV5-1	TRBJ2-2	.	CASYLAGYTGELFF	TGCGCCAGCTATCTGGCGGGGTACACCGGGGAGCTGTTTTTT
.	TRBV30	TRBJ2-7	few	CAWSRSSEQYF	TGTGCCTGGAGTAGGTCAAGCGAGCAGTACTTC
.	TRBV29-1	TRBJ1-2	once	CSVGTDSGGYTF	TGCAGCGTTGGGACCGATTCGGGGGGCTACACCTTC
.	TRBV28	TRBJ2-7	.	CASRTDSGIGEQYF	TGTGCCAGCAGAACAGACAGTGGGATCGGCGAGCAGTACTTC
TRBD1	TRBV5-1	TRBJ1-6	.	CASSLAGTDSSPLHF	TGCGCCAGCAGCTTGGCCGGGACAGACTCTTCACCCCTCCACTTT